A single sample is the source of the 31 T cell receptor beta chains below, sequenced in a study of T cell changes during pregnancy in multiple sclerosis. The assay was immunoSEQ multiplex PCR, and TCRdb's table has in-frame clones only and misses some. The table includes about 52,000 clones, about 92% detected once. Here the sequenced sample was CD4+ T cells from peripheral blood mononuclear cells, taken before pregnancy. The receptors were gathered from a female donor with multiple sclerosis, enrolled in a pregnancy study.

The V and J genes are TRBV5-1 and TRBJ2-2; TRBD2 agrees at 10 bases. CDR1 SGHRS and CDR2 YFSETQ come from the germline V gene. Trimming took 0 bases from V and 6 from J; bases not matched to a gene: 8. The CDR3 runs to 17 residues. CDR3 DNA: TGCGCCAGCAGCTTGGGGTTACTAGCGGGAACCCCCGGGGAGCTGTTTTTT. Amino acids: CASSLGLLAGTPGELFF.

This clone was observed a single time. V and J are TRBV5-6 and TRBJ2-5; 9 bases map to TRBD2. The CDR3 spans 16 residues. The germline gives CDR1 SGHDT, CDR2 YYEEEE. V shed 4 bases, J shed 5 bases, and the junction held 12 bases outside the gene matches. The CDR3 loop reads CASSGFRTSAWETQYF. The CDR3 DNA sequence: TGTGCCAGCAGCGGTTTCCGGACTAGCGCCTGGGAGACCCAGTACTTC.

This rearrangement joins TRBV6-6 to TRBJ1-1, with D tentatively TRBD1 (5 bases). V gave up 5 bases and J gave up 4 bases, with 14 bases separating them. CDR3 length: 14 residues. CDR1 is MNHNY, CDR2 SVGAGI, per germline (reference sequence). CDR3 sequence reads: CASSRTMGPTEAFF. The DNA of the CDR3 is TGTGCCAGCAGTCGGACTATGGGGCCCACTGAAGCTTTCTTT.

The J gene is TRBJ1-4, the V gene TRBV19, with a weak D call TRBD1 (6 bases). Per the germline V gene, CDR1 is LNHDA and CDR2 is SQIVND (reference sequence). The CDR3 contains 15 residues. The ends were cut back, 9 bases at V and 1 base at J, with 15 bases in the middle. For the CDR3, the DNA is TGTGCCAGCCACGGACAGTTCTTAACTAATGAAAAACTGTTTTTT. Encoded protein: CASHGQFLTNEKLFF.

This chain connects TRBV7-2 to TRBJ2-5; D remains unclear. The germline V gene has CDR1 SGHTA and CDR2 FQGNSA. The CDR3 totals 12 residues. Trimming removed 8 bases at V and 4 bases at J, with 11 bases between. DNA of the CDR3: TGTGCCAGCGCCCGGGTACTAGAGACCCAGTACTTC. It yields the protein CASARVLETQYF.

The V call is TRBV5-1, the J call TRBJ2-1; D is possibly TRBD1 (5 bases). Germline CDR1 reads SGHRS; CDR2 reads YFSETQ. The V end was cut by 0 bases, the J end by 3 bases, with 13 bases between. The CDR3 length is 16 residues. Here the CDR3 DNA reads TGCGCCAGCAGCTTGGGACTGCTAGGGGTCTACAATGAGCAGTTCTTC. Translating it yields CASSLGLLGVYNEQFF. Full variable domain (remainder filled in from reference TRBV5-1 and TRBJ2-1): KAGVTQTPRYLIKTRGQQVTLSCSPISGHRSVSWYQQTPGQGLQFLFEYFSETQRNKGNFPGRFSGRQFSNSRSEMNVSTLELGDSALYLCASSLGLLGVYNEQFFGPGTRLTVL.

CDR3 nucleotide sequence: TGTGCCAGCAAAGGGGCTAGGAACACCGGGGAGCTGTTTTTT. Encoded protein: CASKGARNTGELFF. The gene calls are TRBV6-5 and TRBJ2-2; D possibly corresponds to TRBD1 (5 bases). This CDR3 region has 14 residues. Germline V gene lookup returns CDR1 MNHEY and CDR2 SVGAGI. V was shortened by 7 bases and J by 1 base, with 10 bases between the two germline ends.

CDR3 loop: CASNDALGGGRAGANVLTF. CDR3 DNA: TGTGCCAGCAACGACGCCTTGGGCGGGGGGCGGGCCGGGGCCAACGTCCTGACTTTC. The V call is TRBV28, the J call TRBJ2-6; 8 bases are a match to TRBD2. CDR1 and CDR2 (germline): MDHEN, SYDVKM. The CDR3 is made up of 19 amino acids. V shed 7 bases, J shed 4 bases, and the junction held 18 bases outside the gene matches.

This clone showed up just once. The genes are TRBV19 and TRBJ2-1, with 9 bases that match TRBD2. V lost 1 base to trimming and J lost 3 bases; unmatched junction nucleotides: 4. The CDR3 is 16 amino acids. Germline lookup yields CDR1 LNHDA and CDR2 SQIVND (reference sequence). The CDR3 region has the DNA TGTGCCAGTAGTATAGGGGCTAGCGGGAACTACAATGAGCAGTTCTTC. As protein: CASSIGASGNYNEQFF.

The rearrangement links TRBV10-1 to TRBJ1-5; 10 nucleotides line up with TRBD1. Losses at the gene ends were 6 bases for V and 5 bases for J; bases not matched to a gene: 7. The CDR3 is 15 amino acids. Germline CDR1 WNHNN, CDR2 SYGVQD (reference sequence). The CDR3 reads CASRPDRGLDQPQHF. CDR3 nucleotide sequence: TGCGCCAGCAGACCCGACAGGGGGCTAGATCAGCCCCAGCATTTT.

V gene TRBV2 combines with J gene TRBJ1-5, with D unclear. Deletions cut 5 bases from V and 3 bases from J, with 8 bases between. The CDR3 consists of 13 residues. Looked up from germline, CDR1 is SNHLY and CDR2 is FYNNEI. The CDR3 protein is CASSSRINQPQHF. DNA for the CDR3: TGTGCCAGCAGTAGCAGGATCAATCAGCCCCAGCATTTT.

V usage is TRBV4-1 and J usage is TRBJ2-7; TRBD1 might be the D (5 bases). Germline-derived CDR1 and CDR2 are MGHRA and YSYEKL. Trimming took 2 bases from V and 1 from J, leaving 6 bases between them. The CDR3 is 13 amino acids. The CDR3 coding sequence is TGCGCCAGCAGCCAACAGGGTTCCTACGAGCAGTACTTC. This encodes CASSQQGSYEQYF.

V usage is TRBV25-1 and J usage is TRBJ2-7; the D is unclear. The CDR3 loop spans 17 amino acids. The V gene's germline CDR1 is MGHDK and CDR2 SYGVNS. Deletions cut 6 bases from V and 4 bases from J, with 25 bases between. CDR3 sequence reads: CASRRASRPGVGYEQYF. In nucleotides, the CDR3 is TGTGCCAGCAGGAGAGCTTCACGCCCGGGTGTCGGTTACGAGCAGTACTTC.

The chain joins TRBV14 to TRBJ2-7; 16 bases map to TRBD2. After removal of 4 bases from V and 6 bases from J, the junction contained 3 bases not matched to a gene. This CDR3 contains 15 residues. Germline V lookup: CDR1 SGHDN, CDR2 FVKESK. The CDR3 sequence is CASSLGTSGRGEQYF. CDR3 bases: TGTGCCAGCAGCCTCGGGACTAGCGGGAGGGGCGAGCAGTACTTC.

This rearrangement joins TRBV6-5 to TRBJ2-7; TRBD1 matches at 9 bases. J gave up 1 base and V 4 bases, and 5 bases lay outside the gene matches. Per the germline V gene, CDR1 is MNHEY and CDR2 is SVGAGI. CDR3 length equals 15 residues. In DNA, the CDR3 is TGTGCCAGCAGTTCCGCCGGGACAGGGTCCTACGAGCAGTACTTC. Protein sequence: CASSSAGTGSYEQYF.

The chain has TRBV5-4 and TRBJ1-2, with TRBD1 matching over 9 bases. V was clipped by 3 bases and J by 5 bases; unmatched bases: 14. The CDR3 has 17 amino acids. Germline V gives CDR1 SGHNT, CDR2 YYREEE (reference sequence). The CDR3 DNA reads TGTGCCAGCAGCTCTGGGGGACAGGGCCTTGACGGGTATGGCTACACCTTC. Protein product: CASSSGGQGLDGYGYTF.

The V gene is TRBV28, the J gene TRBJ1-2, with TRBD1 identical over 10 bases. Germline V CDR1 and CDR2: MDHEN, SYDVKM. This CDR3 is 15 amino acids long. The V segment lost 8 bases and the J segment 2 bases; nucleotides outside the gene matches: 8. Written as DNA, the CDR3 is TGTGCCAGCTTTGACAGGGGGCGCGCGAACTATGGCTACACCTTC. Encoded protein: CASFDRGRANYGYTF.

The chain is built from TRBV14 and TRBJ1-1, with D maybe TRBD1 (5 bases). V was pared by 4 bases and J by 3 bases, with 9 bases between. The CDR3 covers 13 residues. CDR1 is SGHDN, CDR2 FVKESK, per germline. CDR3 in DNA: TGTGCCAGCAGCCCCGGGGGGGACACTGAAGCTTTCTTT. Its protein product is CASSPGGDTEAFF.

The DNA for the CDR3 is TGTGCCAGCAGCCCTGGACAGAGGAGCTACGAGCAGTACTTC. Its translation: CASSPGQRSYEQYF. The chain combines TRBV5-4 with TRBJ2-7; D might be TRBD1 (6 bases). The CDR3 contains 14 residues. Trimming shortened V by 4 bases and J by 3 bases, and 14 bases separated the two germline ends. Germline V gene data show CDR1 as SGHNT and CDR2 as YYREEE (reference sequence).

The V call is TRBV7-6, the J call TRBJ2-2, with TRBD2 as a possible D gene (6 bases). Trimming pared 4 bases from V and 3 bases from J, leaving 18 bases between. Germline V lookup: CDR1 SGHVS, CDR2 FNYEAQ. The CDR3 contains 17 residues. The chain's CDR3 is CASSSSLGAGYTGELFF. The CDR3 region has the DNA TGTGCCAGCAGCTCGTCCCTCGGGGCGGGATACACCGGGGAGCTGTTTTTT.

The J gene is TRBJ2-1, the V gene TRBV5-1; D perhaps matches TRBD1 (5 bases). Per germline, CDR1 SGHRS and CDR2 YFSETQ. The CDR3 length is 13 residues. The V end lost 2 bases, the J end lost 6 bases, and 9 bases lay between the germline ends. The CDR3 bases are TGCGCCAGCAGCTTCTTACAGGTCAATGAGCAGTTCTTC. Amino acids: CASSFLQVNEQFF.

The rearrangement joins TRBV28 to TRBJ1-1; a weak D match, TRBD1 (5 bases). Trimming shortened V by 2 bases and J by 3 bases, and 10 bases separated the two germline ends. Germline V gene data show CDR1 as MDHEN and CDR2 as SYDVKM. CDR3 length: 14 amino acids. CDR3 residues: CASSLRGPYTEAFF. CDR3 nucleotide sequence: TGTGCCAGCAGTTTAAGGGGCCCGTACACTGAAGCTTTCTTT.

V usage is TRBV2 and J usage is TRBJ2-3; TRBD1 aligns across 7 bases. Trimming took 10 bases from V and 1 from J; bases not matched to a gene: 5. This CDR3 spans 13 amino acids. CDR1 is SNHLY, CDR2 FYNNEI, per germline. The CDR3 coding sequence is TGTGCCACCAACAGGGGAGGCACAGATACGCAGTATTTT. It codes for CATNRGGTDTQYF. The whole variable domain, remainder taken from reference TRBV2 and TRBJ2-3, is EPEVTQTPSHQVTQMGQEVILRCVPISNHLYFYWYRQILGQKVEFLVSFYNNEISEKSEIFDDQFSVERPDGSNFTLKIRSTKLEDSAMYFCATNRGGTDTQYFGPGTRLTVL.

In DNA, the CDR3 is TGTGCCAGCAGCCAGAAGGGGGCGGGCGATAACTATGGCTACACCTTC. Its translation is CASSQKGAGDNYGYTF. The gene calls are TRBV4-2 and TRBJ1-2; 7 nucleotides align to TRBD1. Per the germline V gene, CDR1 is LGHNA and CDR2 is YNFKEQ. CDR3 length equals 16 residues. After removal of 3 bases from V and 1 base from J, the junction contained 8 bases not matched to a gene.

The rearrangement uses TRBV7-2 and TRBJ1-2; D possibly corresponds to TRBD1 (5 bases). The length of the CDR3 is 15 residues. V lost 5 bases, J lost 8 bases, and 21 bases lay in between. Germline V gene data show CDR1 as SGHTA and CDR2 as FQGNSA. This chain's CDR3 is CASSQTTQVNGGYTF. CDR3 sequence (DNA): TGTGCCAGCAGCCAAACCACACAGGTCAATGGGGGCTACACCTTC.

The V and J genes are TRBV27 and TRBJ1-1; 10 nucleotides agree with TRBD1. The CDR3 contains 16 residues. Looked up from germline, CDR1 is MNHEY and CDR2 is SMNVEV (reference sequence). V shed 4 bases, J shed 5 bases, and the junction held 10 bases outside the gene matches. In DNA, the CDR3 is TGTGCCAGCAGTTGGGGACGGACAGGGGGTTGGACTGAAGCTTTCTTT. This gives the protein CASSWGRTGGWTEAFF.

The V and J genes are TRBV7-2 and TRBJ1-1; 7 bases line up with TRBD1. The CDR3 has 15 amino acids. Germline V gene lookup returns CDR1 SGHTA and CDR2 FQGNSA. After removal of 5 bases from V and 4 bases from J, the junction contained 10 bases not matched to a gene. DNA for the CDR3: TGTGCCAGCAGCGCCGCGACAGGGTATGGCACTGAAGCTTTCTTT. Encoded protein: CASSAATGYGTEAFF.

The chain joins TRBV30 to TRBJ1-1, with D perhaps matching TRBD1 (5 bases). From germline, CDR1 is GTSNPN and CDR2 SVGIG (reference sequence). This CDR3 contains 14 residues. V lost 1 base, J lost 5 bases, and 14 bases lay in between. The CDR3 spells CAWSEGLIRTEAFF. DNA of the CDR3: TGTGCCTGGAGTGAGGGACTCATAAGGACTGAAGCTTTCTTT.

V and J are TRBV18 and TRBJ1-3; 7 bases are a match to TRBD1. Germline trimming cut 6 bases from V and 2 bases from J; bases unmatched to any gene: 7. Germline loops: CDR1 KGHSH, CDR2 LQKENI. The CDR3 is made up of 15 amino acids. The CDR3 DNA reads TGTGCCAGCTCGGCCGCAGGGGGAGCTGGAAACACCATATATTTT. Encoded protein: CASSAAGGAGNTIYF.

This clone was picked up one time. The chain carries TRBV6-1 and TRBJ2-7, with D possibly being TRBD2 (6 bases). Trimming shortened V by 9 bases and J by 9 bases, and 15 bases separated the two germline ends. Germline V lookup: CDR1 MNHNS, CDR2 SASEGT. The length of the CDR3 is 11 residues. CDR3 residues: CASSGLFWQYF. The CDR3 nucleotides are TGTGCCAGTAGCGGACTTTTCTGGCAGTACTTC.

The chain is built from TRBV5-1 and TRBJ2-7; 10 nucleotides line up with TRBD2. V lost 4 bases, J lost 0 bases, and 10 bases stayed unmatched. This CDR3 comprises 17 residues. Per the germline V gene, CDR1 is SGHRS and CDR2 is YFSETQ. In nucleotides, the CDR3 is TGCGCCAGCAGCCGCCTTGCGACTAGCGGGTCCTCCTACGAGCAGTACTTC. Translating gives CASSRLATSGSSYEQYF. The variable domain in full, with the rest retrieved from reference TRBV5-1 and TRBJ2-7, is KAGVTQTPRYLIKTRGQQVTLSCSPISGHRSVSWYQQTPGQGLQFLFEYFSETQRNKGNFPGRFSGRQFSNSRSEMNVSTLELGDSALYLCASSRLATSGSSYEQYFGPGTRLTVT.